This record covers a single T cell receptor (beta chain). Noted time point: pretreatment peripheral blood. The sample belongs to a study of PD-L1 blockade in urothelial cancer. Looking at the study overall: Previous chemotherapy exposure amounted to 0 to 3 regimens for patients.

TCRdb's table, derived via immunoSEQ multiplex PCR, lists solely in-frame clones and lacks some. The table shows some 74,000 clones, with over 80% occurring only once. The trim removed 6 bases at V and 7 bases at J, leaving 5 bases unmatched. Germline assignment: CDR1 MNHEY and CDR2 SVGAGI. The CDR3 spans 15 residues. V is TRBV6-5 and J is TRBJ2-2; the match to TRBD2 covers 13 bases. The origin of this receptor is a man in his forties or fifties with urothelial cancer. The material was PBMCs, obtained around atezolizumab (anti-PD-L1) treatment. The CDR3 bases are TGTGCCAGCAGAAAGGGACTAGCGGGGAGCGGGGAGCTGTTTTTT. Encoded protein: CASRKGLAGSGELFF.